These 18 T cell receptor beta chains share one sample of origin, sequenced in a study of intratumoral heterogeneity in liver cancer. TCRdb's table, derived via immunoSEQ multiplex PCR, lists solely in-frame clones and lacks some. Seen here are about 20,000 clones, 73% observed once, and the top ten hold 15% to 20%. The specimen comprised tumor-adjacent normal tissue, sampled before any cancer treatment. The source of these receptors is a woman in her 70s with hepatocellular carcinoma.

A note on this clone: Other DNA sequences in this sample translate to the same CDR3. J is TRBJ1-5 and V is TRBV19; 7 bases are shared with TRBD1. Losses at the gene ends were 3 bases for V and 2 bases for J; bases not matched to a gene: 1. The CDR3 totals 14 residues. Germline V gene lookup returns CDR1 LNHDA and CDR2 SQIVND (reference sequence). The CDR3, as DNA: TGTGCCAGTAGTATCCAGGGGGGCAATCAGCCCCAGCATTTT. Protein product: CASSIQGGNQPQHF. Full variable domain (remainder filled in from reference TRBV19 and TRBJ1-5): DGGITQSPKYLFRKEGQNVTLSCEQNLNHDAMYWYRQDPGQGLRLIYYSQIVNDFQKGDIAEGYSVSREKKESFPLTVTSAQKNPTAFYLCASSIQGGNQPQHFGDGTRLSIL.

The J gene is TRBJ2-2, the V gene TRBV5-1; D possibly corresponds to TRBD1 (6 bases). V was shortened by 4 bases and J by 5 bases, with 18 bases between the two germline ends. The CDR3 is 16 amino acids. The germline CDR1 and CDR2 sequences are SGHRS and YFSETQ. CDR3 sequence reads: CASSPDTGRITGELFF. In DNA form, the CDR3 reads TGCGCCAGCAGCCCCGATACAGGGCGGATTACCGGGGAGCTGTTTTTT.

The gene calls are TRBV5-1 and TRBJ2-1; D is possibly TRBD1 (5 bases). CDR3 length equals 16 residues. Germline CDR1 SGHRS, CDR2 YFSETQ. V was trimmed by 0 bases and J by 1 base, leaving 11 bases between them. CDR3 nucleotide sequence: TGCGCCAGCAGCTTGGAACCGGCAGGGTCCTACAATGAGCAGTTCTTC. Its protein product is CASSLEPAGSYNEQFF.

The V and J genes are TRBV5-8 and TRBJ1-4; D is perhaps TRBD1 (6 bases). V was trimmed by 4 bases and J by 4 bases, leaving 11 bases between them. CDR1 and CDR2 (germline): SGHTS, YDEGEE. The CDR3 length is 14 residues. The chain's CDR3 is CASSLQGFNEKLFF. As DNA, the CDR3 is TGTGCCAGCAGCCTTCAGGGGTTTAATGAAAAACTGTTTTTT.

This clone was counted once. This sequence joins TRBV7-8 and TRBJ2-1, with TRBD2 identical over 8 bases. The CDR3 is 15 amino acids. CDR1 SGHVS and CDR2 FQNEAQ come from the germline V gene. V trimming: 2 bases; J trimming: 10 bases; junction bases outside the gene matches: 10. In nucleotides, the CDR3 is TGTGCCAGCAGCTTATCATCCGGGAGGGCTGGGGAGCAGTTCTTC. Encoded protein: CASSLSSGRAGEQFF.

V usage is TRBV5-1 and J usage is TRBJ2-1, with 10 bases that match TRBD2. Germline-derived CDR1 and CDR2 are SGHRS and YFSETQ. V shed 5 bases and J 7 bases; nucleotides not matched to a gene: 9. The CDR3 covers 15 residues. In DNA form, the CDR3 reads TGCGCCAGCAGAGGAGCGGGAGGGCCCTCGAATGAGCAGTTCTTC. Protein: CASRGAGGPSNEQFF. The entire variable domain, with the rest obtained from reference TRBV5-1 and TRBJ2-1, is as follows: KAGVTQTPRYLIKTRGQQVTLSCSPISGHRSVSWYQQTPGQGLQFLFEYFSETQRNKGNFPGRFSGRQFSNSRSEMNVSTLELGDSALYLCASRGAGGPSNEQFFGPGTRLTVL.

This sequence joins TRBV29-1 and TRBJ1-1; 7 nucleotides agree with TRBD1. The germline gives CDR1 SQVTM, CDR2 ANQGSEA. With V trimmed by 4 bases and J by 0 bases, 5 bases remained unmatched. The CDR3 is 14 amino acids. The CDR3 is CSVASDRMNTEAFF. In DNA form, the CDR3 reads TGCAGCGTTGCCTCGGACAGGATGAACACTGAAGCTTTCTTT. Using reference TRBV29-1 and TRBJ1-1 for the parts outside the CDR3, the full variable domain is SAVISQKPSRDICQRGTSLTIQCQVDSQVTMMFWYRQQPGQSLTLIATANQGSEATYESGFVIDKFPISRPNLTFSTLTVSNMSPEDSSIYLCSVASDRMNTEAFFGQGTRLTVV.

This clone has more than one count but fewer than ten. This sequence joins TRBV7-9 and TRBJ2-2; D gene uncertain. Trimming removed 8 bases from V and 5 bases from J, with 15 bases in between. CDR3 length: 14 amino acids. CDR1 is SEHNR and CDR2 is FQNEAQ in the germline V gene (reference sequence). The CDR3 protein is CASGESLGTGELFF. CDR3 DNA sequence: TGTGCCAGCGGGGAATCCCTAGGAACCGGGGAGCTGTTTTTT.

The chain has TRBV4-2 and TRBJ2-3; 8 bases align to TRBD2. CDR1 is LGHNA and CDR2 is YNFKEQ in the germline V gene. V lost 4 bases to trimming and J lost 6 bases; unmatched junction nucleotides: 9. The CDR3 loop spans 15 amino acids. The CDR3, as DNA: TGTGCCAGCAGCCGCACGGGACTAGAGGGGGATACGCAGTATTTT. It is translated as CASSRTGLEGDTQYF.

CDR3 sequence reads: CASSSEGQGPQHF. DNA for the CDR3: TGTGCCAGTAGTTCAGAGGGGCAGGGGCCCCAGCATTTT. The rearrangement links TRBV19 to TRBJ1-5; the D gene is possibly TRBD1 (5 bases). CDR3 length: 13 amino acids. From germline, CDR1 is LNHDA and CDR2 SQIVND (reference sequence). With 5 bases removed from V and 9 bases from J, the gap between germline ends came to 14 bases.

The chain recombines TRBV24-1 with TRBJ2-7; TRBD2 matches at 11 bases. The length of the CDR3 is 14 residues. J lost 8 bases, V lost 3 bases, and 5 bases had no gene match. Germline loops: CDR1 KGHDR, CDR2 SFDVKD. The CDR3 here is CATSDLAGGRKQYF. CDR3 bases: TGTGCCACCAGTGATCTAGCGGGAGGTCGTAAGCAGTACTTC.

In its sample, this clone was seen once. The V and J genes are TRBV13 and TRBJ2-1, with a weak D call TRBD2 (6 bases). The CDR3 is 15 residues long. The germline V gene has CDR1 PRHDT and CDR2 FYEKMQ (reference sequence). The V end was cut by 3 bases, the J end by 0 bases, with 9 bases between. CDR3 region: CASSFRGDSYNEQFF. CDR3 nucleotides: TGTGCCAGCAGCTTCCGCGGGGACTCCTACAATGAGCAGTTCTTC. Supplemented by reference TRBV13 and TRBJ2-1, the full variable domain reads AAGVIQSPRHLIKEKRETATLKCYPIPRHDTVYWYQQGPGQDPQFLISFYEKMQSDKGSIPDRFSAQQFSDYHSELNMSSLELGDSALYFCASSFRGDSYNEQFFGPGTRLTVL.

The chain joins TRBV7-2 to TRBJ1-1; D gene ambiguous. The CDR3 extends over 13 amino acids. V gave up 4 bases and J gave up 1 base, with 7 bases separating them. Germline V gene lookup returns CDR1 SGHTA and CDR2 FQGNSA. For the CDR3, the DNA is TGTGCCAGCAGCTCAACAAGGAACACTGAAGCTTTCTTT. Amino acids: CASSSTRNTEAFF.

V usage is TRBV11-2 and J usage is TRBJ1-1; D gene ambiguous. Trimming pared 5 bases from V and 4 bases from J, leaving 20 bases between. Germline CDR1 and CDR2: SGHAT and FQNNGV. The CDR3 runs 16 residues. The CDR3 DNA is TGTGCCAGCAGCCGGACGAGCGGGGAGGTAGGCACTGAAGCTTTCTTT. Protein: CASSRTSGEVGTEAFF. The full variable domain, in which reference TRBV11-2 and TRBJ1-1 provide the parts outside the CDR3, is EAGVAQSPRYKIIEKRQSVAFWCNPISGHATLYWYQQILGQGPKLLIQFQNNGVVDDSQLPKDRFSAERLKGVDSTLKIQPAKLEDSAVYLCASSRTSGEVGTEAFFGQGTRLTVV.

The chain employs TRBV14 and TRBJ2-1, with 7 nucleotides matching TRBD2. The CDR3 length is 14 residues. V shed 4 bases and J 8 bases; nucleotides not matched to a gene: 8. CDR1 and CDR2 from the germline V gene are SGHDN and FVKESK. CDR3: CASSRDYLSHEQFF. DNA for the CDR3: TGTGCCAGCAGCCGGGACTACCTTTCGCATGAGCAGTTCTTC.

The V gene is TRBV9, the J gene TRBJ2-1; possibly TRBD1 for D (7 bases). Germline CDR1 and CDR2: SGDLS and YYNGEE. This CDR3 comprises 16 residues. Trimming cost V 3 bases and J 2 bases, with 15 bases left between them. For the CDR3, the DNA is TGTGCCAGCAGCGGGAGGGGGCCCACGACCTACAATGAGCAGTTCTTC. Translated, it gives CASSGRGPTTYNEQFF.

CDR3 nucleotides: TGTGCCAGCCTTGGGACAGTCACAGATACGCAGTATTTT. Translating it yields CASLGTVTDTQYF. The rearrangement links TRBV18 to TRBJ2-3; 7 positions agree with TRBD1. The CDR3 sequence is 13 residues long. In germline, CDR1 is KGHSH, CDR2 LQKENI. V was clipped by 8 bases and J by 2 bases; unmatched bases: 4. Complete variable domain (other parts from reference TRBV18 and TRBJ2-3): NAGVMQNPRHLVRRRGQEARLRCSPMKGHSHVYWYRQLPEEGLKFMVYLQKENIIDESGMPKERFSAEFPKEGPSILRIQQVVRGDSAAYFCASLGTVTDTQYFGPGTRLTVL.

The rearrangement links TRBV6-5 to TRBJ1-2; 11 bases map to TRBD1. Trimming cost V 6 bases and J 6 bases; bases outside gene matches: 6. Germline CDR1 reads MNHEY; CDR2 reads SVGAGI. The CDR3 extends over 14 amino acids. The CDR3 protein is CASRRTGGLDGYTF. The CDR3 bases are TGTGCCAGCAGGAGGACAGGGGGCTTAGATGGCTACACCTTC.